Included here is one TCR beta chain sequence, with context. Its antigen is undetermined. ViraFEST used viral peptide pools to expand antigen-specific CD4+ T cells before sequencing. CD4+ T cell isolation took place after 10 days of culture. It was two doses of either the BNT162b2 or mRNA-1273 vaccine that participants received. The study found no prior SARS-CoV-2 infection in the vaccine recipients, who tested negative for nucleocapsid antibodies. Half-medium exchanges with IL-2 medium took place on days 3 and 7. V lost 6 bases, J lost 3 bases, and 11 bases lay in between. This CDR3 is built from 14 residues. Germline loops: CDR1 SEHNR, CDR2 FQNEAQ (reference sequence). This specimen comes from a study of vaccination effects on CD4 cells after COVID-19. TCRdb keeps only in-frame clones here, not all; method: immunoSEQ multiplex PCR. The data hold tens of thousands of clones, with roughly 76% observed a single time.

Study observations and caveats: Healthy vaccine recipients' vaccine-induced clones were almost all SARS-CoV-2 mono-reactive. Marked contraction was observed in infection-induced and vaccine-induced clones late after vaccination.

This clonotype originated in a human donor who received a COVID-19 vaccine. Some clones in this sample may be carry-over from other donors' samples. The chain has TRBV7-9 and TRBJ2-2; D assignment may be TRBD1 or TRBD2 (5 bases each). The source was CD4+ T cells from PBMCs cultured with SARS-CoV-2 spike peptides, collected after COVID-19 vaccination. The CDR3 loop reads CASSPGTDTGELFF. CDR3 nucleotide sequence: TGTGCCAGCAGTCCCGGGACCGACACCGGGGAGCTGTTTTTT. Full variable domain (rest looked up from reference TRBV7-9 and TRBJ2-2): DTGVSQNPRHKITKRGQNVTFRCDPISEHNRLYWYRQTLGQGPEFLTYFQNEAQLEKSRLLSDRFSAERPKGSFSTLEIQRTEQGDSAMYLCASSPGTDTGELFFGEGSRLTVL.